This T cell receptor beta chain was captured in a study of shared clonotypes between healthy human individuals. On the study more broadly: A couple of female and a few male donors aged 18 to 49 were enrolled. Study-wide results and limits: An anticipated effect of sequencing depth on clonotype sharing among donors was recognized. Clonotype sharing across a handful of donors was observed for around 4.5% of naive CD4 clonotypes.

Germline CDR1 and CDR2: LNHDA and SQIVND (reference sequence). This CDR3 has 20 amino acids. The junction had 20 bases not matched to a gene; V was cut back by 5 bases and J by 4 bases. Sequencing used immunoSEQ multiplex PCR; TCRdb keeps in-frame clones, though not all of them. The sample includes about 1.5 million clones, around 98% of them seen just once. As for this clone: No antigen is known for it.

This clonotype was obtained from a man aged 30 to 45 in good health. The rearrangement links TRBV19 to TRBJ2-1, with 10 bases that match TRBD1. The sequenced sample consisted of naive CD4+ T cells sorted from blood. Subset indicated: CD45RA+ positively selected. Here the CDR3 reads CASSLRGTGVSGMGYNEQFF. CDR3 nucleotides: TGTGCCAGTAGTTTACGGGGGACAGGGGTTAGCGGGATGGGGTACAATGAGCAGTTCTTC.